Listed here are 15 T cell receptor beta chains from one sample, sequenced in a study of T cell changes during pregnancy in multiple sclerosis. Sequenced by immunoSEQ multiplex PCR; TCRdb stores in-frame clones only, minus some. This table holds 70,000 to 80,000 clones, around nine tenths found once. Sample: peripheral blood, taken before pregnancy. These receptors originate from a female donor with multiple sclerosis, enrolled in a pregnancy study.

This sequence joins TRBV4-3 and TRBJ2-2; 10 bases are a match to TRBD2. Looked up from germline, CDR1 is LGHNA and CDR2 is YSLEER. The length of the CDR3 is 16 residues. J lost 5 bases, V lost 4 bases, and 7 bases had no gene match. The CDR3 DNA follows: TGCGCCAGCAGCCTTCTAGCGGGGGAGTATACCGGGGAGCTGTTTTTT. This gives the protein CASSLLAGEYTGELFF.

This chain uses TRBV5-6 with TRBJ2-3; D is undetermined. Between the trimmed V and J ends, which lost 2 bases and 1 base, there was a span of 11 bases. The CDR3 totals 15 residues. The germline gives CDR1 SGHDT, CDR2 YYEEEE. This chain's CDR3 is CASSLNGGGTDTQYF. The DNA of the CDR3 is TGTGCCAGCAGCTTAAATGGTGGAGGCACAGATACGCAGTATTTT. Complete variable domain (other parts from reference TRBV5-6 and TRBJ2-3): DAGVTQSPTHLIKTRGQQVTLRCSPKSGHDTVSWYQQALGQGPQFIFQYYEEEERQRGNFPDRFSGHQFPNYSSELNVNALLLGDSALYLCASSLNGGGTDTQYFGPGTRLTVL.

This clone came up many times. This rearrangement joins TRBV4-2 to TRBJ2-1; TRBD1 matches 8 bases. The V and J ends lost 4 bases and 6 bases, in that order; junction bases with no gene match: 2. This CDR3 region has 13 residues. Germline V CDR1 and CDR2: LGHNA, YNFKEQ. The CDR3: CASSLGQGNEQFF. The DNA for the CDR3 is TGTGCCAGCAGCCTTGGACAGGGCAATGAGCAGTTCTTC.

V gene TRBV29-1 combines with J gene TRBJ1-1, with TRBD1 matching 8 bases. The V and J ends lost 4 bases and 0 bases, in that order; junction bases with no gene match: 7. The germline V gene encodes CDR1 SQVTM and CDR2 ANQGSEA. The CDR3 totals 15 residues. The DNA of the CDR3 is TGCAGCGTTGTGCAGGGGGCGCGAATGAACACTGAAGCTTTCTTT. Translating it yields CSVVQGARMNTEAFF.

The chain carries TRBV7-9 and TRBJ2-6; D remains ambiguous. The length of the CDR3 is 17 residues. The V and J ends lost 4 bases and 1 base respectively, with 14 bases between them. CDR1 is SEHNR and CDR2 is FQNEAQ in the germline V gene (reference sequence). The CDR3 loop reads CASSSTHVPSGANVLTF. CDR3 coding DNA: TGTGCCAGCAGCTCTACCCACGTTCCGTCTGGGGCCAACGTCCTGACTTTC. The variable domain in full, with the rest retrieved from reference TRBV7-9 and TRBJ2-6, is DTGVSQNPRHKITKRGQNVTFRCDPISEHNRLYWYRQTLGQGPEFLTYFQNEAQLEKSRLLSDRFSAERPKGSFSTLEIQRTEQGDSAMYLCASSSTHVPSGANVLTFGAGSRLTVL.

The V gene is TRBV7-5, the J gene TRBJ2-5; TRBD2, as called in the table, went unchecked against the DNA. TRBV7-5 corresponds to a pseudogene. The length of the CDR3 is 16 residues. As DNA, the CDR3 is TGTGTCAGAAGCCCTCGGACTAGCGTCATAGAAGAGACCCAGTACTTC. The encoded protein is CVRSPRTSVIEETQYF.

The chain is built from TRBV6-5 and TRBJ2-7, with a weak D call TRBD1 (5 bases). Germline V gene data show CDR1 as MNHEY and CDR2 as SVGAGI. The CDR3 totals 14 residues. V was cut by 5 bases and J by 0 bases, with 11 bases left in between. Written as DNA, the CDR3 is TGTGCCAGCAGTGTCCAGGGCAGCTCCTACGAGCAGTACTTC. Protein sequence: CASSVQGSSYEQYF.

J is TRBJ1-2 and V is TRBV6-5, with 7 bases fitting TRBD1. The V gene end was trimmed by 0 bases and the J gene end by 4 bases; junction bases not matched to a gene: 2. Germline V gene data show CDR1 as MNHEY and CDR2 as SVGAGI. The CDR3 contains 14 residues. Written as DNA, the CDR3 is TGTGCCAGCAGTTACTCCGGGACAGCCTATGGCTACACCTTC. This codes for CASSYSGTAYGYTF.

The chain uses TRBV6-5 and TRBJ1-6; the D gene is possibly TRBD1 (6 bases). The germline CDR1 and CDR2 sequences are MNHEY and SVGAGI. V lost 2 bases, J lost 6 bases, and 11 bases lay in between. The CDR3 has 15 residues. This CDR3 reads CASSYQGMSNSPLHF. The DNA of the CDR3 is TGTGCCAGCAGTTACCAGGGGATGAGTAATTCACCCCTCCACTTT.

This chain joins TRBV7-9 and TRBJ2-7; 14 positions agree with TRBD2. The CDR3 spans 17 residues. V trimming: 6 bases; J trimming: 1 base; junction bases outside the gene matches: 8. Germline loops: CDR1 SEHNR, CDR2 FQNEAQ (reference sequence). Here the CDR3 DNA reads TGTGCCAGCAGTTTCACATGGACTAGCGGGAGGTCCTACGAGCAGTACTTC. This translates into CASSFTWTSGRSYEQYF.

This chain uses TRBV19 with TRBJ2-1; the D gene is possibly TRBD2 (5 bases). CDR1 is LNHDA, CDR2 SQIVND, per germline (reference sequence). The V end lost 11 bases, the J end lost 0 bases, and 11 bases lay between the germline ends. The CDR3 consists of 13 residues. CDR3 bases: TGTGCCGCCGCAGCGGACTCCTACAATGAGCAGTTCTTC. This gives the protein CAAAADSYNEQFF.

This clone turned up a few times. For the CDR3, the DNA is TGTGCCGGAGGCTCCTACAATGAGCAGTTCTTC. Protein: CAGGSYNEQFF. This rearrangement joins TRBV7-8 to TRBJ2-1; tentatively, D is TRBD2 (5 bases). The germline V gene has CDR1 SGHVS and CDR2 FQNEAQ. Trimming took 11 bases from V and 0 from J, leaving 5 bases between them. The CDR3 has 11 residues.

This clone was seen only a few times. The rearrangement links TRBV14 to TRBJ1-6; no clear D. This CDR3 spans 14 amino acids. CDR1 SGHDN and CDR2 FVKESK come from the germline V gene. V was clipped by 0 bases and J by 9 bases, with 9 bases between them. CDR3 sequence (DNA): TGTGCCAGCAGCCAAGAAGCTGATTTTTCACCCCTCCACTTT. Translated, it gives CASSQEADFSPLHF.

The chain employs TRBV6-6 and TRBJ1-1; D gene unclear. The CDR3 sequence is 13 residues long. CDR1 is MNHNY and CDR2 is SVGAGI in the germline V gene (reference sequence). The ends were cut back, 2 bases at V and 6 bases at J, with 10 bases in the middle. The DNA of the CDR3 is TGTGCCAGCAGTTACGGGCAGATACCTGAAGCTTTCTTT. Protein: CASSYGQIPEAFF.

The gene calls are TRBV27 and TRBJ2-3; D gene ambiguous. This CDR3 comprises 12 residues. Germline values: CDR1 MNHEY, CDR2 SMNVEV (reference sequence). V lost 6 bases, J lost 0 bases, and 4 bases lay in between. This chain's CDR3 is CASRTSTDTQYF. The CDR3 region has the DNA TGTGCCAGCAGGACTAGCACAGATACGCAGTATTTT.